The present T cell receptor beta chain was sequenced within a study of T cells in Graves' hyperthyroidism and ophthalmopathy. Overall study context: Peripheral blood was collected at initial diagnosis, before any treatment.

The TCR beta CDR3 regions underwent amplification using RNA transcripts as the source. HTBI primers were employed in a first-round RT-PCR of the TCR CDR3. TCRdb redid the calling of the multiplex PCR reads with MiXCR, one entry per CDR3 protein. The sample shows about 380,000 distinct CDR3 sequences, approximately 17% of them seen only once. This clonotype was counted ten times or more. The receptor was isolated from a man between 18 and 35 years old with Graves' ophthalmopathy. Input material: blood.

The CDR3 bases are TGTGCCAGCAGCGACCTCCAGGGGACGGAGACCCAGTACTTC. Translated: CASSDLQGTETQYF. The rearrangement uses TRBV6-1 and TRBJ2-5; the D gene is possibly TRBD1 (6 bases). The CDR3 has 14 residues. The V end was cut by 6 bases, the J end by 5 bases, with 16 bases between. The germline V gene encodes CDR1 MNHNS and CDR2 SASEGT.